These 5 T cell receptor beta chains came from one sample sequenced in a study of shared clonotypes between healthy human individuals. The assay was immunoSEQ multiplex PCR, and TCRdb's table has in-frame clones only and misses some. This sample has more than 2 million clones, with 90% to 95% found just once. Sequencing was carried out using naive CD4+ T cells sorted from blood. Subset defined: CD45RA+ positively selected. Receptors were obtained from a man aged 18 to 29 in good health.

J is TRBJ2-2 and V is TRBV7-9; D gene unclear. CDR1 SEHNR and CDR2 FQNEAQ come from the germline V gene (reference sequence). The CDR3 contains 13 residues. V lost 4 bases and J 5 bases, leaving 8 bases between the germline ends. The CDR3 reads CASSSTTTGELFF. Here the CDR3 DNA reads TGTGCCAGCAGCTCCACTACGACCGGGGAGCTGTTTTTT.

The V gene is TRBV18, the J gene TRBJ2-3; 9 nucleotides agree with TRBD2. The CDR3 loop spans 17 amino acids. The germline V gene has CDR1 KGHSH and CDR2 LQKENI. The ends lost 5 bases at V and 0 bases at J; junction bases unmatched: 9. CDR3 amino acids: CASSYAGGPASTDTQYF. As DNA, the CDR3 is TGTGCCAGCTCATATGCGGGGGGGCCGGCGAGCACAGATACGCAGTATTTT.

The rearrangement joins TRBV6-6 to TRBJ2-1; D not resolved. Per the germline V gene, CDR1 is MNHNY and CDR2 is SVGAGI (reference sequence). The CDR3 is made up of 16 amino acids. V was pared by 0 bases and J by 4 bases, with 13 bases between. The CDR3 DNA reads TGTGCCAGCAGTTACTCGATAAGGGAACAGTACAATGAGCAGTTCTTC. Its protein is CASSYSIREQYNEQFF.

This rearrangement joins TRBV5-1 to TRBJ2-6; no firm D call. The V end lost 2 bases, the J end lost 1 base, and 13 bases lay between the germline ends. The CDR3 runs to 17 residues. In germline, CDR1 is SGHRS, CDR2 YFSETQ. DNA for the CDR3: TGCGCCAGCAGCTTTGGTGGGATGGAGTCTGGGGCCAACGTCCTGACTTTC. Residues: CASSFGGMESGANVLTF.

The chain carries TRBV5-5 and TRBJ1-2; no clear D. Germline V gives CDR1 SGHKS, CDR2 YYEKEE (reference sequence). This CDR3 region has 12 residues. V lost 1 base and J 7 bases, leaving 8 bases between the germline ends. The CDR3 nucleotides read TGTGCCAGCAGCTTGACAGTGAGTGGCTACACCTTC. Translated: CASSLTVSGYTF.